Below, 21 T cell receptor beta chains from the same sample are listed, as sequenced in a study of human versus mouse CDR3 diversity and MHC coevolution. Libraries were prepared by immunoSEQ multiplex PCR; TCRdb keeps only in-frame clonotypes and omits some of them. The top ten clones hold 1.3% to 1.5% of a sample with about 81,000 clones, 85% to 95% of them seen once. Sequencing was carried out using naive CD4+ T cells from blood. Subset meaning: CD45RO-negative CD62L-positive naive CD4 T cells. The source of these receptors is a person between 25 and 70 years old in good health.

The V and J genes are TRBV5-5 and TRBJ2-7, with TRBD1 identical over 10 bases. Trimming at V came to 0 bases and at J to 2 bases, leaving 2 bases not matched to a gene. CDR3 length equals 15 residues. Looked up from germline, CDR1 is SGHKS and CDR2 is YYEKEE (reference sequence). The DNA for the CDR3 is TGTGCCAGCAGCTTGGAGGGGACAGGGGCCTACGAGCAGTACTTC. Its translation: CASSLEGTGAYEQYF.

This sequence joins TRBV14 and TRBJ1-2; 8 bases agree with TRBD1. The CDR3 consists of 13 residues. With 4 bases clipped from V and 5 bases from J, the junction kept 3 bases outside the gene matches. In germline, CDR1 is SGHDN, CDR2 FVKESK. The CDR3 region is CASSRTGSYGYTF. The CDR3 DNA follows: TGTGCCAGCAGCCGGACAGGGTCGTATGGCTACACCTTC.

In nucleotides, the CDR3 is TGCGCCAGCAGCCAAGATGTGACAGGGTACACTGAAGCTTTCTTT. Protein product: CASSQDVTGYTEAFF. The chain couples TRBV4-3 to TRBJ1-1; 7 bases match TRBD1. Germline V gives CDR1 LGHNA, CDR2 YSLEER. Losses at the gene ends were 0 bases for V and 3 bases for J; bases not matched to a gene: 4. The CDR3 length is 15 residues.

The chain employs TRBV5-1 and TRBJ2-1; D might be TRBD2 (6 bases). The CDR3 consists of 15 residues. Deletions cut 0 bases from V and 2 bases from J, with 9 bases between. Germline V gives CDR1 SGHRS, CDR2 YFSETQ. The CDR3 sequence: CASSLALATYNEQFF. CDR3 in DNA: TGCGCCAGCAGCTTGGCGCTAGCGACCTACAATGAGCAGTTCTTC. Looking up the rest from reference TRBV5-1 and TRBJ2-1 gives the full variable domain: KAGVTQTPRYLIKTRGQQVTLSCSPISGHRSVSWYQQTPGQGLQFLFEYFSETQRNKGNFPGRFSGRQFSNSRSEMNVSTLELGDSALYLCASSLALATYNEQFFGPGTRLTVL.

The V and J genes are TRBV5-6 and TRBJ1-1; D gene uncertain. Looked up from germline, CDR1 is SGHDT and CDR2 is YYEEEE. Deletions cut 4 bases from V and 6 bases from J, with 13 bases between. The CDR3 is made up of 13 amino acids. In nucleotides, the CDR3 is TGTGCCAGCAGCAAAATCGGTTACCCTGAAGCTTTCTTT. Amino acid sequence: CASSKIGYPEAFF.

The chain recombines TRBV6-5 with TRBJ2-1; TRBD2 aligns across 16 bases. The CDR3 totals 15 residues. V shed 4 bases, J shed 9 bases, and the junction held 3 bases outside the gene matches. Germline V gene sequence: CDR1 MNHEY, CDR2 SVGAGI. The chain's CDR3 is CASSLGLAGGIEQFF. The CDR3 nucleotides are TGTGCCAGCAGTTTGGGACTAGCGGGAGGGATTGAGCAGTTCTTC.

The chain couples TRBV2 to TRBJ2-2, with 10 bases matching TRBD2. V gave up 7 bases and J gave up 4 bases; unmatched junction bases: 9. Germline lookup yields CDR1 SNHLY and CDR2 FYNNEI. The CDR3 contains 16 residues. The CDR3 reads CASNPTSGTGTGELFF. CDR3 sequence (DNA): TGTGCCAGCAACCCTACTAGCGGGACCGGCACCGGGGAGCTGTTTTTT.

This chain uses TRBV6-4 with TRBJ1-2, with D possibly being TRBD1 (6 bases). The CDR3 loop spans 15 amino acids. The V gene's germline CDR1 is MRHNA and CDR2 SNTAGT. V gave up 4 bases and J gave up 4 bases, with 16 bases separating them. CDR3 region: CASSGEQGESYGYTF. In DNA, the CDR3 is TGTGCCAGCAGTGGAGAACAGGGTGAATCCTATGGCTACACCTTC.

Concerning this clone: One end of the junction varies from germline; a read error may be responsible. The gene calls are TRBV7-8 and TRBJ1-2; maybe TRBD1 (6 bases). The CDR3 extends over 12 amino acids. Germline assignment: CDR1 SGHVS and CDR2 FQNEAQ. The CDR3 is CAGSSNRDGYTF. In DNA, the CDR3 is TGTGCCGGCAGCAGCAACAGGGATGGCTACACCTTC.

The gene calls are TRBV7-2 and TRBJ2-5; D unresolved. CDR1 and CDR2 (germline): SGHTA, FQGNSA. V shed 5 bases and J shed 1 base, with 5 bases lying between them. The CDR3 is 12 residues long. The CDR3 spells CASSRRQETQYF. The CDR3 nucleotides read TGTGCCAGCAGCCGTCGCCAAGAGACCCAGTACTTC.

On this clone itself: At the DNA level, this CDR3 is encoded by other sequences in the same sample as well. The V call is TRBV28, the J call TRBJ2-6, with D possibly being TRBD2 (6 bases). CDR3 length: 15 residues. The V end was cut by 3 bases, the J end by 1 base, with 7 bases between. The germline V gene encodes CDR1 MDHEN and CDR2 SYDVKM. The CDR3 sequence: CASSFGGSGANVLTF. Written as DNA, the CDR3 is TGTGCCAGCAGTTTCGGGGGTTCTGGGGCCAACGTCCTGACTTTC.

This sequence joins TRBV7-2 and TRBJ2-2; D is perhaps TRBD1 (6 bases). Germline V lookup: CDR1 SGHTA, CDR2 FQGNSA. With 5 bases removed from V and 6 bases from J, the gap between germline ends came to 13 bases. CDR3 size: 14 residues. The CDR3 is CASSPRGFSGELFF. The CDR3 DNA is TGTGCCAGCAGCCCCAGGGGTTTCTCCGGGGAGCTGTTTTTT.

The CDR3 loop is CASRAPGQNYGYTF. CDR3 nucleotide sequence: TGTGCCAGCAGGGCTCCGGGACAAAACTATGGCTACACCTTC. The gene calls are TRBV11-2 and TRBJ1-2; tentative D call: TRBD1 (6 bases). V shed 6 bases and J shed 2 bases, with 13 bases lying between them. From germline, CDR1 is SGHAT and CDR2 FQNNGV. CDR3 size: 14 residues.

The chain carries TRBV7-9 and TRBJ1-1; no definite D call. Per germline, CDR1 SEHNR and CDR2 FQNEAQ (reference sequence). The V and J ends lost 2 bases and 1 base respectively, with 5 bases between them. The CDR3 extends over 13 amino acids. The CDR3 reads CASSLLGNTEAFF. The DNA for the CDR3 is TGTGCCAGCAGCTTACTAGGGAACACTGAAGCTTTCTTT.

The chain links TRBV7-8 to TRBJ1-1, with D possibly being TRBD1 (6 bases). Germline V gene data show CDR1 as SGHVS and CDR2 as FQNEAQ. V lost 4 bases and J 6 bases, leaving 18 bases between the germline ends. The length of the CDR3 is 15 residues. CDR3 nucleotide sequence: TGTGCCAGCAGCTCCGGACAGCAATTCCTCTCTGAAGCTTTCTTT. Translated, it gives CASSSGQQFLSEAFF.

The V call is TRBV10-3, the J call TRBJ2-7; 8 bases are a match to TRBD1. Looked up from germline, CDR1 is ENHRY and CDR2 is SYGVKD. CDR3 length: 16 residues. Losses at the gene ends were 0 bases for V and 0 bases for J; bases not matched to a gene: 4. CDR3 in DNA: TGTGCCATCAGTGAGTCGAGGGACAGGTTCTCCTACGAGCAGTACTTC. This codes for CAISESRDRFSYEQYF.

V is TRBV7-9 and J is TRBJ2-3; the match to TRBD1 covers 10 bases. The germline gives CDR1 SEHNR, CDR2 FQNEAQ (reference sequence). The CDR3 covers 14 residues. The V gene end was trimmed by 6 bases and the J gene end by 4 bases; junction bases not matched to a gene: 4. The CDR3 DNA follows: TGTGCCAGCAGGCCGACAGGGGGCTCAGATACGCAGTATTTT. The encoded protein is CASRPTGGSDTQYF.

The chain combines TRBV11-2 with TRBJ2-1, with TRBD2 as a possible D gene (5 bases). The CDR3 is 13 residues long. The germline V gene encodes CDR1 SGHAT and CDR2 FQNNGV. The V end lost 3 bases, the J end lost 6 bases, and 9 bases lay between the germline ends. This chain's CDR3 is CASSFLLGNEQFF. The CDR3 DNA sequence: TGTGCCAGCAGCTTCCTACTAGGCAATGAGCAGTTCTTC.

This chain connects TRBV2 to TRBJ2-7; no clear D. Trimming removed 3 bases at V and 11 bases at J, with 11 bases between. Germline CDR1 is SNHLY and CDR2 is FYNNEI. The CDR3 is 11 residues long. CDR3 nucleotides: TGTGCCAGCAGTGACGCCCCCCGGGAGTACTTC. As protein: CASSDAPREYF.

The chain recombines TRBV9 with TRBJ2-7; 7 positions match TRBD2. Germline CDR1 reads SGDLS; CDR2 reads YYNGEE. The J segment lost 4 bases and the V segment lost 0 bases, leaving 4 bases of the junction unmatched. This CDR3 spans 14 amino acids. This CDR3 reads CASSVASGPYEQYF. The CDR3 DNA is TGTGCCAGCAGCGTAGCTAGCGGACCTTACGAGCAGTACTTC.

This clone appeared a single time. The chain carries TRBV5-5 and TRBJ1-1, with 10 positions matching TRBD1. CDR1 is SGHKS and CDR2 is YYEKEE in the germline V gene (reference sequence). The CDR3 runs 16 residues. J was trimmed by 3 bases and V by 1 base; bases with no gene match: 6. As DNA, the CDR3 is TGTGCCAGCAGCTTGAGTGACAGGGGGCGTCACACTGAAGCTTTCTTT. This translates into CASSLSDRGRHTEAFF.